This T cell receptor beta chain was identified in a study of blood T cell repertoires in COVID-19. For the study at large: Samples of COVID-19 (acute and convalescent) were obtained from the United States, Italy and Spain. T cells, B-cell-depleted T cells, or PBMCs supplied cDNA or gDNA.

CDR1 and CDR2 from the germline V gene are SGHNT and YYREEE (reference sequence). The CDR3 has 16 amino acids. The V gene lost 4 bases and the J gene lost 2 bases, with 17 bases spanning the gap. In the original analysis: Cell counts per sample came from amplifying reference gene primers. Only in-frame clones appear in the TCRdb table, and some are missing; sequencing was by immunoSEQ multiplex PCR. D and trimming were read from the DNA, whereas the V and J calls and clone size are those reported in that table. The data contain some 280,000 clones, 70% to 90% of them singletons. Sequencing was done on a sample of peripheral blood. The chain recombines TRBV5-4 with TRBJ2-3; a possible D gene is TRBD2 (5 bases). The TCR sequence derives from a woman aged 45 to 65 with active or convalescent COVID-19. In DNA, the CDR3 is TGTGCCAGCAGCCCCCGCGAGCGGAGGAACACAGATACGCAGTATTTT. Protein sequence: CASSPRERRNTDTQYF.